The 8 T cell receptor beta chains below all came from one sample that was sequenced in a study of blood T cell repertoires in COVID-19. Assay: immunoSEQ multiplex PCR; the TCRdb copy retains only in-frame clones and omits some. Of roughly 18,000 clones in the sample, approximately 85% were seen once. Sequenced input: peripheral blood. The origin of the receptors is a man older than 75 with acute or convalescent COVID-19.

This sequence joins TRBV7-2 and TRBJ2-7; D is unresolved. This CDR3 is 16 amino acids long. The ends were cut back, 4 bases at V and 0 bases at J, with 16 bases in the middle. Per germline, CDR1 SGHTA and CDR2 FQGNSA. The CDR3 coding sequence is TGTGCCAGCAGCTCGGATGGGCAGGCGTTCTCCTACGAGCAGTACTTC. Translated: CASSSDGQAFSYEQYF.

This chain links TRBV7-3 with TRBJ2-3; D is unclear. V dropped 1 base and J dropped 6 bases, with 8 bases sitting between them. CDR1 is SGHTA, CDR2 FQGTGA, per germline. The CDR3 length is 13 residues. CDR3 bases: TGTGCCAGCAGCTTAAACCGAGCGGATACGCAGTATTTT. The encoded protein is CASSLNRADTQYF.

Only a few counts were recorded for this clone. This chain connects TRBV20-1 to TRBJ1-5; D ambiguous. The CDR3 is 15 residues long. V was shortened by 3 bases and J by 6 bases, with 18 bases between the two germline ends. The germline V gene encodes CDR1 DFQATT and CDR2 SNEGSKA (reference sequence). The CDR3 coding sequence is TGCAGTGCTAGTCCCCCCATCGCTCGGGGTCAGCCCCAGCATTTT. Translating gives CSASPPIARGQPQHF.

CDR3 loop: CASSLPGGSYNEQFF. The CDR3 DNA reads TGTGCCAGCAGTTTACCGGGGGGATCCTACAATGAGCAGTTCTTC. The V call is TRBV28, the J call TRBJ2-1, with 7 bases that match TRBD2. V lost 2 bases and J lost 1; bases outside the gene matches: 2. CDR1 is MDHEN and CDR2 is SYDVKM in the germline V gene. This CDR3 has 15 amino acids.

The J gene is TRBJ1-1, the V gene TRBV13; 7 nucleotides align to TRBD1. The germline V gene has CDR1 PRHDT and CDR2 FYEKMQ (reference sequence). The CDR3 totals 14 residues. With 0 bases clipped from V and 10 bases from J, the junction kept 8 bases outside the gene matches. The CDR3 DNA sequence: TGTGCCAGCAGCTTAGGTCAGGGGGACCTAGGAGCTTTCTTT. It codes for CASSLGQGDLGAFF.

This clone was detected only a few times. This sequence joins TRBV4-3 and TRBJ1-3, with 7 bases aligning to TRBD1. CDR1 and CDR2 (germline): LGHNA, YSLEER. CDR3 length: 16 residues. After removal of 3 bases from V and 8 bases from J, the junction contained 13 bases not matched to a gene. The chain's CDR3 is CASSHHPDRVGDTIYF. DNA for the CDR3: TGCGCCAGCAGCCATCATCCAGACAGGGTCGGTGACACCATATATTTT.

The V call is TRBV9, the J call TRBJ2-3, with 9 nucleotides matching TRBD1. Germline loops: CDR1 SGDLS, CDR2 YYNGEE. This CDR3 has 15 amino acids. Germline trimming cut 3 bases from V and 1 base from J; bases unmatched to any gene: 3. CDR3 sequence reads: CASSAQGAGTDTQYF. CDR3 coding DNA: TGTGCCAGCAGCGCACAGGGGGCCGGCACAGATACGCAGTATTTT.

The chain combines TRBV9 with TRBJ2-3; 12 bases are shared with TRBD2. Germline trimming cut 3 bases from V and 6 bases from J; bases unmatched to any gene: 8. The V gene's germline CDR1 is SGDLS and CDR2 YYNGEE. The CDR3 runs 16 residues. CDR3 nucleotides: TGTGCCAGCAGCGCTAGCGGGGGGGCCGGTTTGGATACGCAGTATTTT. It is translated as CASSASGGAGLDTQYF.